This T cell receptor (beta chain) was identified during a study of CD8+CD57+ T cells in acquired aplastic anemia. V gave up 0 bases and J gave up 5 bases; unmatched junction bases: 10. This CDR3 contains 17 residues. In germline, CDR1 is LNHNV, CDR2 YYDKDF (reference sequence). The use of genomic DNA as template underpinned the TCR beta VDJ and CDR3 profiling. Via MiXCR, TCRdb re-called the reads, giving one row per CDR3 protein. The data contain under 200,000 distinct CDR3 sequences, approximately 40% of them singletons. The source is a human donor in good health. The V gene is TRBV15, the J gene TRBJ2-3; 8 bases match TRBD1. Sequenced input: sorted CD4+, CD8+, or CD8+CD57+ T cells (not recorded which) from PBMCs. Written as DNA, the CDR3 is TGTGCCACCAGCAGAGATCAGGGGGCCACTAGAGGAGATACGCAGTATTTT. Amino acids: CATSRDQGATRGDTQYF.